The entry that follows covers one T cell receptor beta chain sequence. CDR3 length equals 15 residues. V gave up 1 base and J gave up 3 bases, with 9 bases separating them. The germline gives CDR1 SEHNR, CDR2 FQNEAQ (reference sequence). This record belongs to a study of T-cell reconstitution after alpha-beta-depleted transplantation in children. For TCRbeta, the library was prepared with unique molecular identifiers. TCRdb re-called the PCR reads with MiXCR, one entry per CDR3 protein. Here the sample spans some 490,000 distinct CDR3 sequences, about an eighth being singletons. V usage is TRBV7-9 and J usage is TRBJ1-4; D unresolved. This receptor was taken from a human donor who donated a stem cell graft to a child with combined immunodeficiency. The source material was PBMCs from the stem cell graft donor, sampled from the stem cell graft. CDR3 in DNA: TGTGCCAGCAGCTTAGTCGGGCAGCCTAATGAAAAACTGTTTTTT. Translation gives CASSLVGQPNEKLFF.